This T cell receptor (beta chain) was captured in a study of shared T cell receptors in the human thymus. The CDR3 has 14 residues. V lost 4 bases, J lost 5 bases, and 15 bases lay in between. Germline V gene sequence: CDR1 SGHDN, CDR2 FVKESK. Repertoires were generated with immunoSEQ multiplex PCR, while TCRdb's copy carries only in-frame clones and drops some. The data hold about 500,000 clones, with 75% to 80% observed a single time. Another study also made use of these data, one on human thymus T cells. As that report states: The thymus was resected at corrective cardiac surgery.

The sequenced sample consisted of thymocytes. The chain combines TRBV14 with TRBJ2-7, with D possibly TRBD2 on 6 matching bases. This sequence originates from a boy younger than two with a congenital heart defect. CDR3 protein: CASSPLGGHHEQYF. CDR3 DNA: TGTGCCAGCAGCCCCCTAGGAGGGCACCACGAGCAGTACTTC.